This TCR beta chain is from a study of CD8+ T cells in alopecia areata. Overall study context: For treated patients, severity scores reflected the percentage of scalp area affected.

RNA, once extracted, was reverse transcribed into cDNA for use as the sequencing template. This table comes from immunoSEQ multiplex PCR, and its TCRdb copy is limited to in-frame clones, with some not included. The data hold roughly 200,000 clones, with around 60% observed a single time. Treatment defined: oral pan-JAK inhibitor, 5-10 mg twice daily. Germline CDR1 and CDR2: MNHEY and SVGAGI. Losses at the gene ends were 6 bases for V and 0 bases for J; bases not matched to a gene: 1. The CDR3 consists of 13 residues. The sequencing here drew on CD4+ T cells sorted from blood, taken at week 4, from a patient treated with tofacitinib. This TCR was recovered from a human donor with alopecia areata. The rearrangement links TRBV6-5 to TRBJ2-7; 8 bases map to TRBD2. The DNA of the CDR3 is TGTGCCAGCAGGCGGGGGGCCTCCTACGAGCAGTACTTC. Residues: CASRRGASYEQYF.